This T cell receptor (beta chain) was identified during a study of blood T cell repertoires in COVID-19. Only a few counts were recorded for this clone. V gave up 3 bases and J gave up 4 bases, with 11 bases separating them. The CDR3 totals 14 residues. Germline assignment: CDR1 ENHRY and CDR2 SYGVKD. Libraries were prepared by immunoSEQ multiplex PCR; TCRdb keeps only in-frame clonotypes and omits some of them. The table lists over 85,000 clones, around nine tenths of them singletons. The chain has TRBV10-3 and TRBJ2-3; tentatively, D is TRBD2 (6 bases). The specimen was peripheral blood. The receptor was derived from a woman aged 50 to 60 with COVID-19, enrolled during active disease. The CDR3 DNA follows: TGTGCCATCAGTGACTGGCTAGCGTCAGATACGCAGTATTTT. It is translated as CAISDWLASDTQYF.